The TCR beta chain described here comes from a study of shared clonotypes between healthy human individuals. Note on this clone: Its antigen is as yet unknown.

Study findings and constraints: Generally, naive subsets (rather than memory subsets) showed larger estimated richness. Large sequencing depth failed to make sorted-subset sequencing complete, rarefaction showed.

With 3 bases clipped from V and 5 bases from J, the junction kept 5 bases outside the gene matches. CDR1 and CDR2 (germline): SNHLY, FYNNEI. The CDR3 is 16 residues long. The assay was run at deep level. Original data processing: Junction-only sequences without quality scores came from ImmunoSEQ, so filtering differed. Sequenced by immunoSEQ multiplex PCR; TCRdb stores in-frame clones only, minus some. The V and J calls and clone size come from that table; D and trimming were worked out from the DNA. There are 2 million to 3 million clones in the sample; roughly 93% occur only once, and approximately 0.37% lies in the top ten.

The source material was naive CD4+ T cells from PBMCs. Subset of the sample: CD45RA+ positively selected. This TCR came from a man younger than 35 in good health. Some clones in this sample may be carry-over from other donors' samples. This chain connects TRBV2 to TRBJ2-3; TRBD2 agrees at 13 bases. CDR3 residues: CASSDQGLAGLDTQYF. The CDR3 nucleotides read TGTGCCAGCAGTGATCAGGGACTAGCGGGATTAGATACGCAGTATTTT.